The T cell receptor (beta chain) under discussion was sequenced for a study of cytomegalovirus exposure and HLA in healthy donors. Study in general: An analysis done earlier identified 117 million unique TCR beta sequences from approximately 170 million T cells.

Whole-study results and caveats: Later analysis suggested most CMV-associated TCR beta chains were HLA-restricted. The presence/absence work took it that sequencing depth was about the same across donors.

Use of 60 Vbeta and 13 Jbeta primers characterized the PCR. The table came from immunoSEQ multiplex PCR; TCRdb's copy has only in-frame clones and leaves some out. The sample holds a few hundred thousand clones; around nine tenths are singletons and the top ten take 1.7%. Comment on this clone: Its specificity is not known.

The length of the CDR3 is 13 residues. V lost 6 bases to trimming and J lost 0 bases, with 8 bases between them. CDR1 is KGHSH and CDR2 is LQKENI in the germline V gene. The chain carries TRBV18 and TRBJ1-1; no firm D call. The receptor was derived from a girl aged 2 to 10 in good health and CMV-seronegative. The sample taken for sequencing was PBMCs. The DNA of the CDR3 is TGTGCCAGCTCTCCCTTTATGAACACTGAAGCTTTCTTT. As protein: CASSPFMNTEAFF. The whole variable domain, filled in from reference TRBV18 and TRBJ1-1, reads NAGVMQNPRHLVRRRGQEARLRCSPMKGHSHVYWYRQLPEEGLKFMVYLQKENIIDESGMPKERFSAEFPKEGPSILRIQQVVRGDSAAYFCASSPFMNTEAFFGQGTRLTVV.